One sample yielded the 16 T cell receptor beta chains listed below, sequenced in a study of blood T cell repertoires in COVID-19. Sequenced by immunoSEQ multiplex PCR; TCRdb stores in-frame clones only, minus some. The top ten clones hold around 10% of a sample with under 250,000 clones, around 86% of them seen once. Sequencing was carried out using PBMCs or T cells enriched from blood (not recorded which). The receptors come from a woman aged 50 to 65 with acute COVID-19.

This CDR3 is CASSLSSGKSYNEQFF. DNA for the CDR3: TGTGCCAGTAGTCTATCTAGCGGAAAATCCTACAATGAGCAGTTCTTC. The V call is TRBV19, the J call TRBJ2-1, with TRBD2 identical over 7 bases. The V gene end was trimmed by 5 bases and the J gene end by 1 base; junction bases not matched to a gene: 8. CDR3 length: 16 amino acids. Germline V lookup: CDR1 LNHDA, CDR2 SQIVND (reference sequence). The whole variable domain, filled in from reference TRBV19 and TRBJ2-1, reads DGGITQSPKYLFRKEGQNVTLSCEQNLNHDAMYWYRQDPGQGLRLIYYSQIVNDFQKGDIAEGYSVSREKKESFPLTVTSAQKNPTAFYLCASSLSSGKSYNEQFFGPGTRLTVL.

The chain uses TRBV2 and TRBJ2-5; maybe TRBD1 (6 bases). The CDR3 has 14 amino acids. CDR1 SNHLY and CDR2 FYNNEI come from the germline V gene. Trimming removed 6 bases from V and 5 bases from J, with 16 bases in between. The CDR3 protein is CASRRQALGETQYF. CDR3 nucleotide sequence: TGTGCCAGCAGGAGACAGGCCCTGGGGGAGACCCAGTACTTC.

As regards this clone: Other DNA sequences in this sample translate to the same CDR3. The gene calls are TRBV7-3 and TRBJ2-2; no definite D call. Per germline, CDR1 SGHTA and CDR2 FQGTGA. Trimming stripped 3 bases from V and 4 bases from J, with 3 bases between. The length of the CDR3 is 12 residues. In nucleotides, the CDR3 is TGTGCCAGCAGCTTTCTCACCGGGGAGCTGTTTTTT. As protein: CASSFLTGELFF.

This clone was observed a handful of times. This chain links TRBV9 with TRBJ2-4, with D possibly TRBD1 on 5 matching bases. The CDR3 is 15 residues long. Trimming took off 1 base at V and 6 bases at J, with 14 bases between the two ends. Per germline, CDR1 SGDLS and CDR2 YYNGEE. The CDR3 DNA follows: TGTGCCAGCAGCGTAAGTCAGGGTCCGGGAAACATTCAGTACTTC. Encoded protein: CASSVSQGPGNIQYF.

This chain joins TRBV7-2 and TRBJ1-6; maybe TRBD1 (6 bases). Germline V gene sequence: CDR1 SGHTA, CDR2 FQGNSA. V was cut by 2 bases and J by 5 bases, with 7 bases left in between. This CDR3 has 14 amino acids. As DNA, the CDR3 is TGTGCCAGCAGCTTAAACAGGGATAATTCACCCCTCCACTTT. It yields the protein CASSLNRDNSPLHF.

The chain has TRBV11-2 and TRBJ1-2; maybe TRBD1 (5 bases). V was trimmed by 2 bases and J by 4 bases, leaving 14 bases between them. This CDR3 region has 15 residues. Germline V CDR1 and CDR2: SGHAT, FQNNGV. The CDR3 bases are TGTGCCAGCAGCTTATATGTCGGGGGGACCTATGGCTACACCTTC. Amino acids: CASSLYVGGTYGYTF.

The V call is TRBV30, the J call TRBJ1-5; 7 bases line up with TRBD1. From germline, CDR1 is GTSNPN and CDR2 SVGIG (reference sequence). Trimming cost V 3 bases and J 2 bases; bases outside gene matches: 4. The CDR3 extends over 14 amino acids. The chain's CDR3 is CAWSTGVGNQPQHF. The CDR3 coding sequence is TGTGCCTGGAGCACAGGGGTGGGCAATCAGCCCCAGCATTTT.

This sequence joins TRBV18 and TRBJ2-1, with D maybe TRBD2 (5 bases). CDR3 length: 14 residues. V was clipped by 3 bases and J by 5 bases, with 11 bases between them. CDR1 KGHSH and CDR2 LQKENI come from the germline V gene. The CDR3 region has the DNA TGTGCCAGCTCACCGCCAACTAGGGACAATGAGCAGTTCTTC. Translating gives CASSPPTRDNEQFF. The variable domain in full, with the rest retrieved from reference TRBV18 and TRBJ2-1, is NAGVMQNPRHLVRRRGQEARLRCSPMKGHSHVYWYRQLPEEGLKFMVYLQKENIIDESGMPKERFSAEFPKEGPSILRIQQVVRGDSAAYFCASSPPTRDNEQFFGPGTRLTVL.

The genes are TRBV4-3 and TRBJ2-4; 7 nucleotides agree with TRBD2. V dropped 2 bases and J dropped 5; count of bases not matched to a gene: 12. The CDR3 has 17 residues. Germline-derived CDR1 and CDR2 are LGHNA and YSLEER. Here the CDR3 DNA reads TGCGCCAGCAGCCAACAAGGAGGGAGGGGCTATGAAAACATTCAGTACTTC. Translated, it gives CASSQQGGRGYENIQYF.

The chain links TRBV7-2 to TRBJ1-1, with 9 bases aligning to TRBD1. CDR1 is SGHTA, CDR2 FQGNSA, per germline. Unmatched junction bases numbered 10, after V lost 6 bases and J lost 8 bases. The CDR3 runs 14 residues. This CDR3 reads CASSYPTGGREAFF. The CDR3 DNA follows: TGTGCCAGCAGTTACCCCACAGGGGGCCGGGAAGCTTTCTTT.

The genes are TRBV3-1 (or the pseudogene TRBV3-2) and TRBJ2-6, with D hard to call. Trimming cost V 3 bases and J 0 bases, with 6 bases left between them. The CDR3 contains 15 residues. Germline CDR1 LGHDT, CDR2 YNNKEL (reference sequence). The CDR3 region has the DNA TGTGCCAGCAGCCAGGGCGCCTCTGGGGCCAACGTCCTGACTTTC. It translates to CASSQGASGANVLTF.

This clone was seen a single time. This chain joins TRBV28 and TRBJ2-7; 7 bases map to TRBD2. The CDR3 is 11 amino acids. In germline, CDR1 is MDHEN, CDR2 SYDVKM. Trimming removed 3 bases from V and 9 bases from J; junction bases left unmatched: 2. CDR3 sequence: CASSFPGGQYF. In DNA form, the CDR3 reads TGTGCCAGCAGTTTCCCGGGAGGGCAGTACTTC.

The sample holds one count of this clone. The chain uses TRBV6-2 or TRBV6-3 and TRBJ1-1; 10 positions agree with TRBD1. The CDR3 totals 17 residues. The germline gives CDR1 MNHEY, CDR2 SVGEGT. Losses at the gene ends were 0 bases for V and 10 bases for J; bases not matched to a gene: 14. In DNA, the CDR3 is TGTGCCAGCAGTTACTCCCTTGTAGGGACAGGGGTGTCGGGAGCTTTCTTT. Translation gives CASSYSLVGTGVSGAFF.

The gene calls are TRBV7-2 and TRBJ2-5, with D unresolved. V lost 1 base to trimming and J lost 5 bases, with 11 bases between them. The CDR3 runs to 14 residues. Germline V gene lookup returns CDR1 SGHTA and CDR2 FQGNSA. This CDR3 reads CASSLGSQVETQYF. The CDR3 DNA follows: TGTGCCAGCAGCTTAGGTTCGCAGGTCGAGACCCAGTACTTC. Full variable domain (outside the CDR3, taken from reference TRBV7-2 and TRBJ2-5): GAGVSQSPSNKVTEKGKDVELRCDPISGHTALYWYRQSLGQGLEFLIYFQGNSAPDKSGLPSDRFSAERTGGSVSTLTIQRTQQEDSAVYLCASSLGSQVETQYFGPGTRLLVL.

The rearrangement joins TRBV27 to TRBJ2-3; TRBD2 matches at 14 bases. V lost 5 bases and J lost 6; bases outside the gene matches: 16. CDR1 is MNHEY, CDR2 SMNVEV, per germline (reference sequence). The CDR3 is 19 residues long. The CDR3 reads CASSPRTSGRSLEMDTQYF. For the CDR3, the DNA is TGTGCCAGCAGTCCCCGGACTAGCGGGAGGTCCTTGGAGATGGATACGCAGTATTTT.

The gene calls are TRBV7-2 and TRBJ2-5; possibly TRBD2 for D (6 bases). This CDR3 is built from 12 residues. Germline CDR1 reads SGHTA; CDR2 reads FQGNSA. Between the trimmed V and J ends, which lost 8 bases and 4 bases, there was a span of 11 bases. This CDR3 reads CASLLGGETQYF. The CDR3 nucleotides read TGTGCCAGCCTACTGGGGGGAGAGACCCAGTACTTC.